A selection of T cell receptor beta chains follows, all from one sample in a study of blood T cell repertoires in COVID-19. Sequencing was performed with immunoSEQ multiplex PCR; in TCRdb, only in-frame clones are kept and a portion is missing. The sample includes about 76,000 clones, 80% to 95% of them seen just once. The sample comprised peripheral blood. The receptors originated from a woman aged 50 to 60 in a cohort sampled during active COVID-19. Both conserved end residues are part of each CDR3.

>TRBV6-5|TRBJ2-1
CASIAAGGPNEQFF
>TRBV7-2|TRBJ2-5
CASSQDSGQQETQYF
>TRBV6-5|TRBJ2-7
CASSFSLAPVPYEQYF
>TRBV11-2|TRBJ2-1
CASSLESSWYNEQFF
>TRBV12-3/TRBV12-4|TRBJ1-3
CASFRVGNTIYF
>TRBV6-6|TRBJ1-5
CASRTAGVNSNQPQHF
>TRBV28|TRBJ2-1
CASSAGQGLEGYNEQFF
>TRBV28|TRBJ2-7
CASSLRGGSYEQYF
>TRBV30|TRBJ2-7
CAWSVQVEQYF
>TRBV4-1|TRBJ2-7
CASSQDQGVWNYEQYF
>TRBV11-2|TRBJ1-1
CASSLDIRVNTEAFF
>TRBV24-1|TRBJ2-5
CATSDFRETQYF
>TRBV10-1|TRBJ2-1
CASSETRGREGTYNEQFF
>TRBV5-1|TRBJ1-1
CASSPIITGSNTEAFF
>TRBV28|TRBJ2-1
CASSFIFGTSGHYSSYNEQFF
>TRBV15|TRBJ2-1
CATSRDRASSYNEQFF
>TRBV10-3|TRBJ2-1
CATSPQEHNEQFF
>TRBV15|TRBJ2-7
CATSRTGGQRSYEQYF
>TRBV19|TRBJ2-1
CASSIPGQANEQFF